These 32 T cell receptor beta chains share one sample of origin, sequenced in a study of T cells in Graves' hyperthyroidism and ophthalmopathy. TCR beta CDR3 regions were amplified from RNA. Carried out on the TCR CDR3, a first-round RT-PCR used the HTBI primer set. Using its own MiXCR run on the multiplex PCR reads, TCRdb lists one record per CDR3 protein. The table includes about 380,000 distinct CDR3 sequences, 18% detected once. Material for sequencing was blood. These receptors all stem from a young man with Graves' ophthalmopathy.

On this clonotype: A clone one base away is much larger, so this may be a read error. The chain has TRBV7-9 and TRBJ2-7, with D possibly TRBD1 on 6 matching bases. This CDR3 comprises 13 residues. Per the germline V gene, CDR1 is SEHNR and CDR2 is FQNEAQ (reference sequence). CDR3 nucleotide sequence: TGTGCCAGCAACTTATGGACAGCCTACGAGCAGTACTTC. This encodes CASNLWTAYEQYF.

This clonotype was observed a few times. The chain couples TRBV5-8 to TRBJ2-3, with D hard to call. CDR1 and CDR2 (germline): SGHTS, YDEGEE. This CDR3 is 15 amino acids long. The V and J ends lost 0 bases and 0 bases respectively, with 8 bases between them. The CDR3 DNA follows: TGTGCCAGCAGCTTGGTAGGCAGGAGCACAGATACGCAGTATTTT. Its translation is CASSLVGRSTDTQYF.

This clonotype was recorded many times. This chain connects TRBV6-5 to TRBJ2-4; D is tentatively TRBD1 or TRBD2 (6 bases each). V shed 0 bases and J shed 0 bases, with 9 bases lying between them. The CDR3 sequence is 16 residues long. Germline assignment: CDR1 MNHEY and CDR2 SVGAGI. The CDR3 DNA reads TGTGCCAGCAGTTACTCGAAGGGGGGAGCCAAAAACATTCAGTACTTC. The encoded protein is CASSYSKGGAKNIQYF.

This clonotype was picked up many times. The chain joins TRBV12-3 or TRBV12-4 to TRBJ1-1; perhaps TRBD1 as D (5 bases). The V end was cut by 5 bases, the J end by 4 bases, with 14 bases between. This CDR3 comprises 14 residues. CDR3: CASSAQGPLTEAFF. The CDR3, as DNA: TGTGCCAGCAGTGCCCAGGGCCCTCTCACTGAAGCTTTCTTT.

The chain has TRBV28 and TRBJ2-7; perhaps D is TRBD1 or TRBD2 (5 bases each). This CDR3 region has 14 residues. The V and J ends lost 1 base and 7 bases respectively, with 14 bases between them. Per germline, CDR1 MDHEN and CDR2 SYDVKM. The CDR3, as DNA: TGTGCCAGCAGTTTATTACAGGCAACGGGAGAGCAGTACTTC. Translation gives CASSLLQATGEQYF. Full variable domain (outside the CDR3, taken from reference TRBV28 and TRBJ2-7): DVKVTQSSRYLVKRTGEKVFLECVQDMDHENMFWYRQDPGLGLRLIYFSYDVKMKEKGDIPEGYSVSREKKERFSLILESASTNQTSMYLCASSLLQATGEQYFGPGTRLTVT.

In DNA form, the CDR3 reads TGTGCCAGCAGCTTAGATGGGACTAGCTCGGTTGCCGGGGAGCTGTTTTTT. Translation: CASSLDGTSSVAGELFF. This chain links TRBV7-9 with TRBJ2-2; TRBD2 agrees at 9 bases. Germline-derived CDR1 and CDR2 are SEHNR and FQNEAQ (reference sequence). The CDR3 spans 17 residues. The V gene end was trimmed by 1 base and the J gene end by 6 bases; junction bases not matched to a gene: 9.

This clonotype appeared a few times. The chain links TRBV11-3 to TRBJ2-3; TRBD2 matches 11 bases. The CDR3 contains 17 residues. Germline CDR1 is SGHNT and CDR2 is YENEEA. Trimming took 2 bases from V and 0 from J; bases not matched to a gene: 4. Here the CDR3 reads CASSLSSGGPSTDTQYF. For the CDR3, the DNA is TGTGCCAGCAGCTTATCTAGCGGGGGGCCTAGCACAGATACGCAGTATTTT.

This clonotype was detected many times. The chain recombines TRBV3-1 with TRBJ2-5; unclear D gene. Germline V CDR1 and CDR2: LGHDT, YNNKEL (reference sequence). CDR3 length: 13 amino acids. The V and J ends lost 2 bases and 0 bases respectively, with 4 bases between them. CDR3 residues: CASSQRDQETQYF. CDR3 DNA sequence: TGTGCCAGCAGCCAACGGGACCAAGAGACCCAGTACTTC.

This clonotype was seen repeatedly, ten times or more. The chain uses TRBV5-1 and TRBJ2-5; no reliable D call. CDR3 length equals 12 residues. Germline lookup yields CDR1 SGHRS and CDR2 YFSETQ. With 7 bases removed from V and 6 bases from J, the gap between germline ends came to 13 bases. The CDR3 sequence: CASASGRKTQYF. The CDR3 coding sequence is TGCGCCAGCGCCTCCGGAAGAAAGACCCAGTACTTC.

This clonotype was seen ten or more times. The V and J genes are TRBV7-8 and TRBJ2-3; D possibly matches TRBD1 or TRBD2 (5 bases each). Germline values: CDR1 SGHVS, CDR2 FQNEAQ. This CDR3 has 15 residues. V shed 8 bases and J shed 0 bases, with 15 bases lying between them. CDR3 coding DNA: TGTGCCAGCCTCCCGAGGGGTGGGAGCACAGATACGCAGTATTTT. Encoded protein: CASLPRGGSTDTQYF.

This clonotype was recorded at least ten times. The chain is built from TRBV12-3 or TRBV12-4 and TRBJ1-5; the D gene is possibly TRBD1 (6 bases). The CDR3 has 15 residues. Trimming left V 3 bases short and J 0 bases short, with 9 bases between. The DNA for the CDR3 is TGTGCCAGCAGTTTGTACAGGGATAGCAATCAGCCCCAGCATTTT. It encodes CASSLYRDSNQPQHF.

This clonotype was found many times. The V and J genes are TRBV7-3 and TRBJ2-1, with TRBD2 identical over 7 bases. This CDR3 comprises 15 residues. After removal of 5 bases from V and 2 bases from J, the junction contained 6 bases not matched to a gene. Germline V gene lookup returns CDR1 SGHTA and CDR2 FQGTGA. The chain's CDR3 is CASSIQRGTYNEQFF. For the CDR3, the DNA is TGTGCCAGCAGCATCCAGCGGGGAACCTACAATGAGCAGTTCTTC.

This chain connects TRBV11-2 to TRBJ2-1, with 12 bases identical to TRBD2. This CDR3 comprises 17 residues. CDR1 and CDR2 from the germline V gene are SGHAT and FQNNGV. The junction had 6 bases not matched to a gene; V was cut back by 1 base and J by 5 bases. The CDR3 coding sequence is TGTGCCAGCAGCTTAGCCCGGACTAGCGGGGTGGACAATGAGCAGTTCTTC. Protein: CASSLARTSGVDNEQFF.

This clonotype has just a few counts. The chain employs TRBV4-1 and TRBJ1-5, with a tentative D call TRBD1 (5 bases). The germline V and J ends were trimmed by 0 bases and 7 bases, with 10 bases remaining between them. The V gene's germline CDR1 is MGHRA and CDR2 YSYEKL. This CDR3 is 14 amino acids long. The CDR3 nucleotides are TGCGCCAGCAGCCAAGAAGCGGGGGGACAGCCCCAGCATTTT. Translating gives CASSQEAGGQPQHF.

The rearrangement links TRBV28 to TRBJ1-1; D unclear. Trimming removed 2 bases at V and 0 bases at J, with 13 bases between. CDR3 length: 16 residues. Germline-derived CDR1 and CDR2 are MDHEN and SYDVKM. This CDR3 reads CASSLITAPMNTEAFF. The CDR3 DNA sequence: TGTGCCAGCAGTTTAATTACAGCCCCCATGAACACTGAAGCTTTCTTT.

This clonotype was counted at least ten times. This chain joins TRBV27 and TRBJ2-5; 9 bases map to TRBD1. Germline V gene lookup returns CDR1 MNHEY and CDR2 SMNVEV (reference sequence). The CDR3 length is 16 residues. The ends lost 6 bases at V and 4 bases at J; junction bases unmatched: 12. The CDR3 spells CASSLGGQGVRETQYF. The CDR3 DNA is TGTGCCAGCAGCCTGGGGGGACAGGGAGTTCGAGAGACCCAGTACTTC.

Note on this clonotype: This CDR3 fails to terminate in the conserved phenylalanine or tryptophan, so it likely reflects a read error. The chain is built from TRBV12-3 or TRBV12-4 and TRBJ1-2; a possible D gene is TRBD1 (5 bases). The CDR3 has 14 residues. Trimming pared 6 bases from V and 3 bases from J, leaving 14 bases between. CDR3 nucleotide sequence: TGTGCCAGCAGGTTGGGACGGGAGGACTATGGCTACACCCTC. Amino acid sequence: CASRLGREDYGYTL.

This clonotype was found many times. The J gene is TRBJ1-2, the V gene TRBV7-9; D ambiguous. The CDR3 covers 13 residues. The germline CDR1 and CDR2 sequences are SEHNR and FQNEAQ (reference sequence). V was cut by 1 base and J by 2 bases, with 5 bases left in between. CDR3 sequence (DNA): TGTGCCAGCAGCTTAGTCAGGAACTATGGCTACACCTTC. Protein sequence: CASSLVRNYGYTF.

Comment on this clonotype: This sequence may be a read error, since a much larger clone differs from it by one base. V usage is TRBV7-2 and J usage is TRBJ1-2; tentatively, D is TRBD1 (6 bases). There are 15 residues in the CDR3. The V and J ends lost 5 bases and 5 bases respectively, with 18 bases between them. CDR1 and CDR2 (germline): SGHTA, FQGNSA. The CDR3 spells CASSPLPDSSYGYTF. The CDR3 DNA is TGTGCCAGCAGCCCCCTCCCGGACAGCAGTTATGGCTACACCTTC.

The chain has TRBV4-2 and TRBJ2-3; TRBD2 aligns across 15 bases. This CDR3 has 17 residues. Germline CDR1 and CDR2: LGHNA and YNFKEQ. V gave up 1 base and J gave up 4 bases; unmatched junction bases: 3. Here the CDR3 reads CASSQGTSGGAADTQYF. For the CDR3, the DNA is TGTGCCAGCAGCCAAGGGACTAGCGGGGGGGCAGCAGATACGCAGTATTTT.

The sample holds many counts of this clonotype. The chain couples TRBV7-9 to TRBJ2-7; D might be TRBD2 (6 bases). The CDR3 extends over 14 amino acids. Germline V gives CDR1 SEHNR, CDR2 FQNEAQ (reference sequence). V was shortened by 3 bases and J by 0 bases, with 9 bases between the two germline ends. CDR3 residues: CASSFDGSSYEQYF. In DNA, the CDR3 is TGTGCCAGCAGCTTTGACGGGAGCTCCTACGAGCAGTACTTC.

This clonotype was recorded many times. The chain carries TRBV27 and TRBJ1-5; unclear D gene. The CDR3 sequence is 13 residues long. Per germline, CDR1 MNHEY and CDR2 SMNVEV (reference sequence). With 5 bases removed from V and 4 bases from J, the gap between germline ends came to 9 bases. CDR3 in amino acids: CASSLQRNQPQHF. The CDR3 DNA follows: TGTGCCAGCAGTCTACAGAGGAATCAGCCCCAGCATTTT.

This clonotype was detected many times. The chain links TRBV11-2 to TRBJ1-2; D possibly corresponds to TRBD1 (5 bases). Germline-derived CDR1 and CDR2 are SGHAT and FQNNGV. The CDR3 totals 14 residues. V lost 7 bases and J lost 3, with 15 bases in between. The CDR3 sequence is CASTGLDSYYGYTF. The CDR3 bases are TGTGCCAGCACGGGCCTTGACAGTTACTATGGCTACACCTTC.

This clonotype is deemed medium-sized. The CDR3 region has the DNA TGTGCCAGCAGTGGCGAGACTAGCGGTTCCTACGAGCAGTACTTC. Translated: CASSGETSGSYEQYF. This chain links TRBV6-1 with TRBJ2-7; 9 bases align to TRBD2. This CDR3 is built from 15 residues. Germline-derived CDR1 and CDR2 are MNHNS and SASEGT. The V segment lost 4 bases and the J segment 1 base; nucleotides outside the gene matches: 5.

The V call is TRBV4-1, the J call TRBJ1-1; 9 nucleotides match TRBD1. CDR1 is MGHRA and CDR2 is YSYEKL in the germline V gene. The CDR3 is 16 amino acids. The V gene end was trimmed by 3 bases and the J gene end by 4 bases; junction bases not matched to a gene: 9. CDR3 residues: CASSHPIRDRVTEAFF. The DNA of the CDR3 is TGCGCCAGCAGCCACCCCATAAGGGACAGGGTCACTGAAGCTTTCTTT.

This clonotype has only a few counts. It is likely a read error: a sequence one base away is far more abundant. The V gene is TRBV7-9, the J gene TRBJ2-1; 8 bases are shared with TRBD2. Per the germline V gene, CDR1 is SEHNR and CDR2 is FQNEAQ (reference sequence). The CDR3 runs to 13 residues. The CDR3 sequence: CVSSLGGGNEQFF. DNA for the CDR3: TGTGTCAGCAGCTTAGGCGGGGGGAATGAGCAGTTCTTC.

The chain joins TRBV6-1 to TRBJ2-1, with a possible D match to TRBD1 (5 bases). Looked up from germline, CDR1 is MNHNS and CDR2 is SASEGT. V lost 1 base, J lost 2 bases, and 9 bases lay in between. The length of the CDR3 is 15 residues. The chain's CDR3 is CASSEDGATYNEQFF. The CDR3 DNA follows: TGTGCCAGCAGTGAAGATGGGGCGACCTACAATGAGCAGTTCTTC.

The chain joins TRBV6-4 to TRBJ1-1; 10 positions match TRBD1. The J segment lost 1 base and the V segment lost 6 bases, leaving 5 bases of the junction unmatched. This CDR3 comprises 15 residues. Germline CDR1 reads MRHNA; CDR2 reads SNTAGT. The CDR3 DNA sequence: TGTGCCAGCAGACCGGGACAGGGGACGAACACTGAAGCTTTCTTT. Translated: CASRPGQGTNTEAFF.

This clonotype was seen many times. This CDR3 is CASSQRTIRSLRRGAEDTQYF. CDR3 nucleotides: TGCGCCAGCAGCCAACGAACCATCCGCTCACTCCGGCGGGGGGCAGAAGATACGCAGTATTTT. J is TRBJ2-3 and V is TRBV5-1; 8 bases match TRBD2. The CDR3 loop spans 21 amino acids. V trimming: 4 bases; J trimming: 5 bases; junction bases outside the gene matches: 27. The germline V gene encodes CDR1 SGHRS and CDR2 YFSETQ.

J is TRBJ2-5 and V is TRBV19; D is undetermined. The CDR3 has 14 amino acids. V shed 1 base and J shed 2 bases, with 8 bases lying between them. Per the germline V gene, CDR1 is LNHDA and CDR2 is SQIVND (reference sequence). CDR3: CASSIGQTQETQYF. As DNA, the CDR3 is TGTGCCAGTAGTATAGGGCAGACTCAAGAGACCCAGTACTTC.

The J gene is TRBJ1-1, the V gene TRBV19; 7 nucleotides line up with TRBD1. This CDR3 spans 14 amino acids. Trimming cost V 3 bases and J 2 bases; bases outside gene matches: 3. The V gene's germline CDR1 is LNHDA and CDR2 SQIVND (reference sequence). The chain's CDR3 is CASSIDRANTEAFF. The CDR3 region has the DNA TGTGCCAGTAGTATTGACAGGGCCAACACTGAAGCTTTCTTT.

The chain combines TRBV20-1 with TRBJ2-1, with 10 bases fitting TRBD2. CDR1 is DFQATT, CDR2 SNEGSKA, per germline (reference sequence). The CDR3 has 15 amino acids. After removal of 3 bases from V and 3 bases from J, the junction contained 5 bases not matched to a gene. CDR3 in amino acids: CSARKLAGFYNEQFF. Here the CDR3 DNA reads TGCAGTGCTAGGAAACTAGCGGGGTTCTACAATGAGCAGTTCTTC.